This TCR beta chain was identified during a study of T-cell memory formation after mild COVID-19. Notes on the study in general: Contracting clones from day 15 to 85 had balanced CD4/CD8; later expanders favoured CD4+. Second-wave clones that peaked on day 37 lacked confirmed SARS-CoV-2 specificity. CD4+ contracting clones lay mainly in CM and EM, CD8+ ones in EMRA.

This clonotype was seen at least ten times. Its antigen remains unknown. The CDR3 length is 16 residues. CDR1 and CDR2 from the germline V gene are MGHRA and YSYEKL. The ends lost 1 base at V and 0 bases at J; junction bases unmatched: 3. It was 5'RACE with constant-segment primers that produced the TCR alpha and TCR beta cDNA libraries, which carried sample barcodes and UMIs. TCRdb re-analysed the 5' RACE reads in MiXCR, keeping a single row per CDR3 protein. The sample carries around 300,000 distinct CDR3 sequences, about 13% recorded once. Source material: PBMCs or a T cell subset sorted from them (not recorded which). This sequence originates from a man younger than 30 who had mild COVID-19 (a few samples of this study predate the infection). Cell type and time point are not known. The V call is TRBV4-1, the J call TRBJ2-1, with 7 positions matching TRBD2. Written as DNA, the CDR3 is TGCGCCAGCAGCCAAGGGCTAGCGGACTCCTACAATGAGCAGTTCTTC. This sequence encodes CASSQGLADSYNEQFF.